The 10 T cell receptor beta chains reported below all come from one sample, sequenced in a study of cytomegalovirus exposure and HLA in healthy donors. Researchers ran the PCR with 60 Vbeta and 13 Jbeta primers. Sequencing was performed with immunoSEQ multiplex PCR; in TCRdb, only in-frame clones are kept and a portion is missing. The profile covers 120,000 to 150,000 clones, with 80% appearing a single time and around 4.9% taken by the ten largest. Sequenced: PBMCs. The receptors stem from a male donor in good health and CMV-seronegative.

The gene calls are TRBV7-2 and TRBJ1-2; 7 bases match TRBD1. CDR3 length equals 12 residues. Trimming cost V 5 bases and J 8 bases; bases outside gene matches: 5. Germline-derived CDR1 and CDR2 are SGHTA and FQGNSA. DNA for the CDR3: TGTGCCAGCAGCGTGACAGGGAGAGGCTACACCTTC. Translation gives CASSVTGRGYTF.

The V call is TRBV7-8, the J call TRBJ2-3, with D perhaps TRBD2 (5 bases). Trimming stripped 2 bases from V and 2 bases from J, with 11 bases between. The CDR3 is made up of 15 amino acids. Germline V gene lookup returns CDR1 SGHVS and CDR2 FQNEAQ. The CDR3 region is CASSLTPGNTDTQYF. The CDR3, as DNA: TGTGCCAGCAGCTTAACTCCCGGGAACACAGATACGCAGTATTTT.

This chain connects TRBV30 to TRBJ1-1; D call uncertain. The germline V gene has CDR1 GTSNPN and CDR2 SVGIG (reference sequence). Trimming shortened V by 5 bases and J by 9 bases, and 13 bases separated the two germline ends. The CDR3 runs 11 residues. The DNA for the CDR3 is TGTGCCTGGGGGCTCCGACGAAAAGCTTTCTTT. It is translated as CAWGLRRKAFF.

The chain employs TRBV7-8 and TRBJ2-1; 9 bases are a match to TRBD1. CDR3 length equals 16 residues. V was pared by 7 bases and J by 0 bases, with 7 bases of the junction left unmatched. Germline V gene lookup returns CDR1 SGHVS and CDR2 FQNEAQ. The CDR3 here is CASTPGQGSSYNEQFF. CDR3 coding DNA: TGTGCCAGCACCCCCGGACAGGGGAGCTCCTACAATGAGCAGTTCTTC.

The rearrangement uses TRBV27 and TRBJ2-3; TRBD2 matches 7 bases. The V and J ends lost 5 bases and 3 bases, in that order; junction bases with no gene match: 11. Germline V gives CDR1 MNHEY, CDR2 SMNVEV (reference sequence). The length of the CDR3 is 16 residues. In DNA, the CDR3 is TGTGCCAGCAGTCCTTGGGGGGGGAAAGGAACAGATACGCAGTATTTT. This encodes CASSPWGGKGTDTQYF.

The J gene is TRBJ1-5, the V gene TRBV10-2, with D possibly TRBD1 on 6 matching bases. This CDR3 has 14 amino acids. Germline values: CDR1 WSHSY, CDR2 SAAADI. Trimming cost V 7 bases and J 5 bases, with 15 bases left between them. CDR3 in DNA: TGCGCCAGCATGAGGGGGATTGGGGATCAGCCCCAGCATTTT. This codes for CASMRGIGDQPQHF.

The chain carries TRBV29-1 and TRBJ2-5, with 8 bases fitting TRBD1. The germline CDR1 and CDR2 sequences are SQVTM and ANQGSEA. The CDR3 runs 13 residues. V shed 6 bases and J 8 bases; nucleotides not matched to a gene: 11. The CDR3 loop is CSVVRQGKETQYF. The CDR3 region has the DNA TGCAGCGTAGTAAGACAGGGGAAGGAAACCCAGTACTTC.

Regarding this clone: The same CDR3 can be traced to other DNA sequences in this sample. The chain carries TRBV30 and TRBJ2-7, with D possibly TRBD1 on 5 matching bases. V dropped 0 bases and J dropped 2 bases, with 14 bases sitting between them. The CDR3 has 15 amino acids. CDR1 and CDR2 from the germline V gene are GTSNPN and SVGIG (reference sequence). The CDR3 DNA sequence: TGTGCCTGGAGTGTAGGGGCAGGCCTGGCCTACGAGCAGTACTTC. Amino acid sequence: CAWSVGAGLAYEQYF. The entire variable domain, with the rest obtained from reference TRBV30 and TRBJ2-7, is as follows: SQTIHQWPATLVQPVGSPLSLECTVEGTSNPNLYWYRQAAGRGLQLLFYSVGIGQISSEVPQNLSASRPQDRQFILSSKKLLLSDSGFYLCAWSVGAGLAYEQYFGPGTRLTVT.

The CDR3 loop reads CSVAESSGQYF. In DNA, the CDR3 is TGCAGCGTTGCAGAATCCTCCGGGCAGTACTTC. This chain joins TRBV29-1 and TRBJ2-7, with D unclear. There are 11 residues in the CDR3. CDR1 and CDR2 from the germline V gene are SQVTM and ANQGSEA. The V end was cut by 4 bases, the J end by 9 bases, with 13 bases between.

In its sample, this clone was seen a few times. The chain recombines TRBV27 with TRBJ1-2; no firm D call. This CDR3 comprises 14 residues. V lost 7 bases and J lost 7, with 19 bases in between. CDR1 and CDR2 (germline): MNHEY, SMNVEV (reference sequence). CDR3 DNA sequence: TGTGCCAGCAAAGGGCGGGGAGGGAACGGTGGCTACACCTTC. Protein product: CASKGRGGNGGYTF.